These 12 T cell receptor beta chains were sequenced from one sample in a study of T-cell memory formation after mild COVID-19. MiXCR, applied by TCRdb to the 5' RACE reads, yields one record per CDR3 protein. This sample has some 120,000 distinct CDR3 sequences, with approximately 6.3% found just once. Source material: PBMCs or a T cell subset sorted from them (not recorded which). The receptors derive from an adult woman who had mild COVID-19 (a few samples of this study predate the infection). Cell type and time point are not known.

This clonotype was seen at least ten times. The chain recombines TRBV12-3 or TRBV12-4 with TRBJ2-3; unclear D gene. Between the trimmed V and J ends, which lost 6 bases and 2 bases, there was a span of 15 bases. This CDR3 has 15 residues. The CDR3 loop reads CASSRSLGITDTQYF. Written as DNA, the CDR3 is TGTGCCAGCAGCCGATCTTTAGGGATCACAGATACGCAGTATTTT.

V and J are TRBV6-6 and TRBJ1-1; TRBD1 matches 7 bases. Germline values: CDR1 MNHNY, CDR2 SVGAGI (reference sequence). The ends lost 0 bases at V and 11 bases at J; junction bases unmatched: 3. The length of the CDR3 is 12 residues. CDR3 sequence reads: CASSYSTGRAFF. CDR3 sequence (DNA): TGTGCCAGCAGTTACTCGACAGGGAGGGCTTTCTTT.

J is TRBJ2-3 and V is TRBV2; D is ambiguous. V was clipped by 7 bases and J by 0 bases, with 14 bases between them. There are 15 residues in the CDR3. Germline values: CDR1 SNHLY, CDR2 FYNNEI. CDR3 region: CASTSERVSTDTQYF. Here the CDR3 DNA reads TGTGCCAGCACTTCGGAAAGGGTCAGCACAGATACGCAGTATTTT.

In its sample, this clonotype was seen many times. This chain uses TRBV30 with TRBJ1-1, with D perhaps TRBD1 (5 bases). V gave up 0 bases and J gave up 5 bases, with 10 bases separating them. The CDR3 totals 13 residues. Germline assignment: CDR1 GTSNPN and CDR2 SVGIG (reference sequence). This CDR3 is CAWSVQEGTEAFF. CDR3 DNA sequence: TGTGCCTGGAGTGTCCAGGAGGGGACTGAAGCTTTCTTT. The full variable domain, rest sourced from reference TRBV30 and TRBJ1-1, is SQTIHQWPATLVQPVGSPLSLECTVEGTSNPNLYWYRQAAGRGLQLLFYSVGIGQISSEVPQNLSASRPQDRQFILSSKKLLLSDSGFYLCAWSVQEGTEAFFGQGTRLTVV.

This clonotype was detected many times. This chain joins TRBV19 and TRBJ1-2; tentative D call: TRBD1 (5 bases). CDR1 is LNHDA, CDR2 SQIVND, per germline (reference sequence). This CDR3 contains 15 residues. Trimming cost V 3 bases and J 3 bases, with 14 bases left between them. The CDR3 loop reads CASSMATGTDYGYTF. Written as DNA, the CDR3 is TGTGCCAGTAGTATGGCCACCGGGACTGACTATGGCTACACCTTC. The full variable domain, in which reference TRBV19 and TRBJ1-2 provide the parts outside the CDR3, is DGGITQSPKYLFRKEGQNVTLSCEQNLNHDAMYWYRQDPGQGLRLIYYSQIVNDFQKGDIAEGYSVSREKKESFPLTVTSAQKNPTAFYLCASSMATGTDYGYTFGSGTRLTVV.

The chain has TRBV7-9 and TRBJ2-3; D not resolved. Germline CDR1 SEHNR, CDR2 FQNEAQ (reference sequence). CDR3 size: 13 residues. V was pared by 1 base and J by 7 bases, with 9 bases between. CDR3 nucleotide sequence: TGTGCCAGCAGCTTAGGGGGTCCGAATACGCAGTATTTT. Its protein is CASSLGGPNTQYF.

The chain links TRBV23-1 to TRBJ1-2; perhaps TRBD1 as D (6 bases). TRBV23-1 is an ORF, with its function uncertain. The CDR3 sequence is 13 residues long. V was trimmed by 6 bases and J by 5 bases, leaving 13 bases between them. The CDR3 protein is CASSRWTVYGYTF. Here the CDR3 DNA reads TGCGCCAGCAGCCGATGGACAGTTTATGGCTACACCTTC.

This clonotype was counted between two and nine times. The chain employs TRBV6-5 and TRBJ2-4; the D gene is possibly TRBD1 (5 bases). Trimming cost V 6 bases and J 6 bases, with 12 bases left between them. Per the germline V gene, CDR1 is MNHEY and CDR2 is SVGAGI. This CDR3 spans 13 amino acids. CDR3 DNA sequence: TGTGCCAGCAGACTCGACAGCAGAAACATTCAGTACTTC. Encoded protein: CASRLDSRNIQYF.

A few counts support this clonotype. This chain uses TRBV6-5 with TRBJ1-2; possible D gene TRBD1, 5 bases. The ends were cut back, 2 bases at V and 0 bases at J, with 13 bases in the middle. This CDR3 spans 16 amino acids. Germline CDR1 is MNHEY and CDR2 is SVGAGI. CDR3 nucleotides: TGTGCCAGCAGTTACGGTGGGACCCCCACTAACTATGGCTACACCTTC. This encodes CASSYGGTPTNYGYTF.

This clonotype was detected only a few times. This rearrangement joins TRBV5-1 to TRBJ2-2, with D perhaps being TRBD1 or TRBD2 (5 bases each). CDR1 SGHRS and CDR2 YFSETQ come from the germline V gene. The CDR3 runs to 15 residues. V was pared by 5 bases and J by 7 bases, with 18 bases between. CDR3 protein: CASSVTIQGDGELFF. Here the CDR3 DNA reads TGCGCCAGCAGTGTGACTATCCAAGGGGACGGGGAGCTGTTTTTT. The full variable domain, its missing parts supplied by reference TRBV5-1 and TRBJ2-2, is KAGVTQTPRYLIKTRGQQVTLSCSPISGHRSVSWYQQTPGQGLQFLFEYFSETQRNKGNFPGRFSGRQFSNSRSEMNVSTLELGDSALYLCASSVTIQGDGELFFGEGSRLTVL.

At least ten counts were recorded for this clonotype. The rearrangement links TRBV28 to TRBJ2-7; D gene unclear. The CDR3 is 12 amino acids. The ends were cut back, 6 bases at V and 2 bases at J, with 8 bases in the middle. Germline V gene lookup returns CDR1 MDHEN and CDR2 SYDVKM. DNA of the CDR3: TGTGCCAGCAGCCAACAAGCCTACGAGCAGTACTTC. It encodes CASSQQAYEQYF.

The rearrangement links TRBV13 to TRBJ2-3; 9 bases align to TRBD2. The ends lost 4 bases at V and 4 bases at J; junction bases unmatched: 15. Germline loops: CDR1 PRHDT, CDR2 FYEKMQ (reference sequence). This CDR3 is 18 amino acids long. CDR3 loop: CASSSLGWRGGHADTQYF. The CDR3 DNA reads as TGTGCCAGCAGCTCCCTAGGCTGGCGGGGGGGCCACGCAGATACGCAGTATTTT.